The rows below give T cell receptor beta chains drawn from one sample of a study of OX40 agonist ivuxolimab in advanced cancers. Some clones are missing from TCRdb's copy, which holds only in-frame ones; the method was immunoSEQ multiplex PCR. This table holds 100,000 to 150,000 clones, 80% to 95% found once. The sample consisted of CD4+ or CD8+ T cells sorted from blood, taken in a trial of the OX40 agonist ivuxolimab. These receptors were taken from an adult with an advanced solid tumor such as melanoma, head and neck, liver or kidney cancer. The CDR3 runs from the conserved cysteine through the conserved F or W. Each record gives: clone size, J gene, D gene, V gene, CDR3 DNA, CDR3 protein. The D gene is left open where the match is weak. Expanded clones get a size class; other rows say once, few or many, or leave the size out.

clone size: once; J gene: TRBJ2-1; D gene: TRBD1; V gene: TRBV7-8; CDR3 DNA: TGTGCCAGCAGCTTTACAGGGGGCAAGGACAATGAGCAGTTCTTC; CDR3 protein: CASSFTGGKDNEQFF
clone size: NA; J gene: TRBJ2-7; D gene: NA; V gene: TRBV27; CDR3 DNA: TGTGCCAGCAGTCAACTCGGACAAGAGTCCTACGAGCAGTACTTC; CDR3 protein: CASSQLGQESYEQYF
clone size: NA; J gene: TRBJ2-1; D gene: NA; V gene: TRBV2; CDR3 DNA: TGTGCCAGCAAGAGCATGTCCAATGAGCAGTTCTTC; CDR3 protein: CASKSMSNEQFF
clone size: NA; J gene: TRBJ1-3; D gene: NA; V gene: TRBV7-9; CDR3 DNA: TGTGCCAGCAGCATAAACTCCCGGGCCCCCCTGGGAAACACCATATATTTT; CDR3 protein: CASSINSRAPLGNTIYF
clone size: NA; J gene: TRBJ2-7; D gene: TRBD2; V gene: TRBV5-1; CDR3 DNA: TGCGCCAGCAGCTCAGGCGGGACTACAGGCGAGCAGTACTTC; CDR3 protein: CASSSGGTTGEQYF
clone size: NA; J gene: TRBJ2-1; D gene: TRBD2; V gene: TRBV10-1; CDR3 DNA: TGCGCCAGCAGTGAGGTGGCGGGAGACAATGAGCAGTTCTTC; CDR3 protein: CASSEVAGDNEQFF
clone size: NA; J gene: TRBJ1-3; D gene: NA; V gene: TRBV11-2; CDR3 DNA: TGTGCCAGCAGCTCGGGCATTTGGGCCACCATATATTTT; CDR3 protein: CASSSGIWATIYF
clone size: few; J gene: TRBJ1-2; D gene: TRBD1; V gene: TRBV28; CDR3 DNA: TGTGCCAGCTATGACAGGGGGTGGGGCTACACCTTC; CDR3 protein: CASYDRGWGYTF
clone size: NA; J gene: TRBJ1-2; D gene: NA; V gene: TRBV15; CDR3 DNA: TGTGCCACCAGCAGAGGGGGGGACTATGGCTACACCTTC; CDR3 protein: CATSRGGDYGYTF
clone size: NA; J gene: TRBJ2-3; D gene: NA; V gene: TRBV18; CDR3 DNA: TGTGCCAGTGCCGGAGCGACCGGGGGTCCCACAGATACGCAGTATTTT; CDR3 protein: CASAGATGGPTDTQYF
clone size: few; J gene: TRBJ1-2; D gene: NA; V gene: TRBV4-1; CDR3 DNA: TGCGCCAGCAGCCAAGACAGGGCGGGGTATGGCTACACCTTC; CDR3 protein: CASSQDRAGYGYTF
clone size: NA; J gene: TRBJ2-1; D gene: TRBD1; V gene: TRBV5-1; CDR3 DNA: TGCGCCAGCAGCCCACCGGGACAGGGATTGTGGGGTTTCTTC; CDR3 protein: CASSPPGQGLWGFF
clone size: few; J gene: TRBJ2-5; D gene: NA; V gene: TRBV18; CDR3 DNA: TGTGCCAGCTCACAACACCGGGAGGGGGCGGAAGAGACCCAGTACTTC; CDR3 protein: CASSQHREGAEETQYF
clone size: NA; J gene: TRBJ2-3; D gene: TRBD2; V gene: TRBV6-1; CDR3 DNA: TGTGCCAGCATCCTGAGCGGGAGCGGCACAGATACGCAGTATTTT; CDR3 protein: CASILSGSGTDTQYF
clone size: NA; J gene: TRBJ1-2; D gene: TRBD1; V gene: TRBV5-1; CDR3 DNA: TGCGCCAGCAGCTTGGAAGGACAGGGCTATGGCTACACCTTC; CDR3 protein: CASSLEGQGYGYTF
clone size: NA; J gene: TRBJ2-3; D gene: NA; V gene: TRBV5-1; CDR3 DNA: TGCGCCAGCAGCCCGGGGACATTGCCCACAGATACGCAGTATTTT; CDR3 protein: CASSPGTLPTDTQYF
clone size: NA; J gene: TRBJ2-1; D gene: NA; V gene: TRBV19; CDR3 DNA: TGTGCCAGTAGTATAGTGGCGGGGGCCCCCTACAATGAGCAGTTCTTC; CDR3 protein: CASSIVAGAPYNEQFF
clone size: NA; J gene: TRBJ2-2; D gene: TRBD1; V gene: TRBV7-3; CDR3 DNA: TGTGCCAGCAGCGGACAGGGGAGCGGGGAGCTGTTTTTT; CDR3 protein: CASSGQGSGELFF
clone size: few; J gene: TRBJ1-5; D gene: NA; V gene: TRBV6-5; CDR3 DNA: TGTGCCAGCAGTTACACCGGCAATCAGCCCCAGCATTTT; CDR3 protein: CASSYTGNQPQHF
clone size: NA; J gene: TRBJ1-2; D gene: NA; V gene: TRBV5-1; CDR3 DNA: TGCGCCAGCAGCCCAGAGAGGGAAACTAACTATGGCTACACCTTC; CDR3 protein: CASSPERETNYGYTF
clone size: NA; J gene: TRBJ2-7; D gene: NA; V gene: TRBV7-7; CDR3 DNA: TGTGCTAGCAGCTTGGGACACAATACCTACGAGCAGTACTTC; CDR3 protein: CASSLGHNTYEQYF
clone size: NA; J gene: TRBJ1-1; D gene: TRBD1; V gene: TRBV30; CDR3 DNA: TGTGCCTGGAAGTCATCGGACAGGGGAAGTGAAGCTTTCTTT; CDR3 protein: CAWKSSDRGSEAFF
clone size: NA; J gene: TRBJ1-6; D gene: NA; V gene: TRBV19; CDR3 DNA: TGTGCCAGTAGTCCCCGGGTGGGGAACAATTCACCCCTCCACTTT; CDR3 protein: CASSPRVGNNSPLHF